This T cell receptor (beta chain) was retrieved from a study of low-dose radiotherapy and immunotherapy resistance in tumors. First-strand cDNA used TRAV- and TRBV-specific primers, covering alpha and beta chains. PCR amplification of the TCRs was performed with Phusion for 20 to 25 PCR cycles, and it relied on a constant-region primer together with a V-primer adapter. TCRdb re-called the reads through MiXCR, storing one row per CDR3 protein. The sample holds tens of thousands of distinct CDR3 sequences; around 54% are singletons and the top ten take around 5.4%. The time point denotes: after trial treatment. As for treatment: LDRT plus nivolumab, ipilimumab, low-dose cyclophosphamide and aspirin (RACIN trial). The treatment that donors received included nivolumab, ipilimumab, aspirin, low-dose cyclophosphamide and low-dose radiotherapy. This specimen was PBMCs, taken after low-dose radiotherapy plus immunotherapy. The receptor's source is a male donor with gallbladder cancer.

CDR3 residues: CASSLVRGSGANVLTF. The CDR3 DNA follows: TGTGCCAGCAGCTTGGTTCGGGGTTCTGGGGCCAACGTCCTGACTTTC. V is TRBV5-4 and J is TRBJ2-6; D perhaps matches TRBD2 (5 bases). V was pared by 0 bases and J by 1 base, with 8 bases between. The CDR3 totals 16 residues. Germline V gene data show CDR1 as SGHNT and CDR2 as YYREEE (reference sequence).